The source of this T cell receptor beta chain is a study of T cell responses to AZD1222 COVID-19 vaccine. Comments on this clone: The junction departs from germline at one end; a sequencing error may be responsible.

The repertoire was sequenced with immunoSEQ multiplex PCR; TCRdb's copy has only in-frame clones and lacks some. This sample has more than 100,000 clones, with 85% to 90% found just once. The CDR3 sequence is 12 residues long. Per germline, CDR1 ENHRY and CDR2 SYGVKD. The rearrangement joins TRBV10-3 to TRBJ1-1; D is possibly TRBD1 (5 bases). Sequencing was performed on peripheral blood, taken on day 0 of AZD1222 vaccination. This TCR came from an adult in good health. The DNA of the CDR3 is TGTGCCATCACTGAGGGGAGGACTGAAGCTTTCTTT. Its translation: CAITEGRTEAFF.